The T cell receptor beta chain under discussion was sequenced for a study of Ad26.COV2.S vaccination and SARS-CoV-2 variants. The wider study: Dosing was one shot or two shots 56 days apart.

Clones were sequenced by immunoSEQ multiplex PCR, and TCRdb holds only the in-frame ones, with some missing. The sample yields a few hundred thousand clones, about 90% seen once. The sample's treatment: around 19 received Ad26.COV2.S at low or high dose, single or two shots; several received placebo; per-sample allocation not given. Collection of the samples took place on day 63 after the first injection of vaccine or placebo. Ad26.COV2.S expressed prefusion-stabilized spike from the original Wuhan strain. Trimming cost V 3 bases and J 1 base; bases outside gene matches: 6. Germline V CDR1 and CDR2: SGHRS, YFSETQ. The CDR3 consists of 17 residues.

The gene calls are TRBV5-1 and TRBJ2-1, with TRBD1 matching 11 bases. This specimen was peripheral blood, taken in a trial of Ad26.COV2.S vaccine versus placebo. This receptor was obtained from a person between 18 and 65 years old who received the Ad26.COV2.S COVID-19 vaccine or a placebo. In DNA, the CDR3 is TGCGCCAGCAGCTCGGACAGGGGGCTCCCGTCCTACAATGAGCAGTTCTTC. Protein sequence: CASSSDRGLPSYNEQFF.